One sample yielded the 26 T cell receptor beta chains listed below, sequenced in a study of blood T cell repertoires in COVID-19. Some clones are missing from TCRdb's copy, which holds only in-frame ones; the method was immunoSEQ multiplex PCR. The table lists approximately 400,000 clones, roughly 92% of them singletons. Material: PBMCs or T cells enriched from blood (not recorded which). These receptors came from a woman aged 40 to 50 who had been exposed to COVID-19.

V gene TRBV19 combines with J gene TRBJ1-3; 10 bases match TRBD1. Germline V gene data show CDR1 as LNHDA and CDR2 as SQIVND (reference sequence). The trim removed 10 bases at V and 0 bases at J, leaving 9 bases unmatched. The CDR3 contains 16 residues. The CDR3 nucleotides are TGTGCCACCGGGACAGGGGTTCTGTCCTCTGGAAACACCATATATTTT. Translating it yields CATGTGVLSSGNTIYF. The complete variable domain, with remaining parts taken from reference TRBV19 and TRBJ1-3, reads DGGITQSPKYLFRKEGQNVTLSCEQNLNHDAMYWYRQDPGQGLRLIYYSQIVNDFQKGDIAEGYSVSREKKESFPLTVTSAQKNPTAFYLCATGTGVLSSGNTIYFGEGSWLTVV.

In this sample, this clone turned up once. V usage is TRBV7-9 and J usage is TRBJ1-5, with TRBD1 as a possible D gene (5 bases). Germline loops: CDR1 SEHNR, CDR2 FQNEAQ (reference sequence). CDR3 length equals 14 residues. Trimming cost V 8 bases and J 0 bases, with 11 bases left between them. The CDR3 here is CASGGVDSNQPQHF. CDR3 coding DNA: TGTGCCAGCGGAGGGGTAGATAGCAATCAGCCCCAGCATTTT.

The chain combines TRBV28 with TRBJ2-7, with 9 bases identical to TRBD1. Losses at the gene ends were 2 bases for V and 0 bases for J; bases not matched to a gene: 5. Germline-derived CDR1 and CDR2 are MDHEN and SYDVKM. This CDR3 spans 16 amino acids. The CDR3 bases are TGTGCCAGCAGTTTAACGGGGACAGGGAGCTCCTACGAGCAGTACTTC. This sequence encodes CASSLTGTGSSYEQYF.

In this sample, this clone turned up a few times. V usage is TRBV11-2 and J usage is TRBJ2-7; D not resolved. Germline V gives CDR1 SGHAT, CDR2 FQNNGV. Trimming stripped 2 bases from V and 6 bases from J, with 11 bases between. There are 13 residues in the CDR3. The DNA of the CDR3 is TGTGCCAGCAGCTTAACTTTAGCCAGCGAGCAGTACTTC. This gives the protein CASSLTLASEQYF.

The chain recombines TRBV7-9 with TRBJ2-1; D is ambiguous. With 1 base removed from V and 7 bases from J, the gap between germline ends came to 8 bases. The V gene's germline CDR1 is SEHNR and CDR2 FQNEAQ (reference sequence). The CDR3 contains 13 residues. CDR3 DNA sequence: TGTGCCAGCAGCTTAGGGCAGATTAATGAGCAGTTCTTC. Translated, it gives CASSLGQINEQFF.

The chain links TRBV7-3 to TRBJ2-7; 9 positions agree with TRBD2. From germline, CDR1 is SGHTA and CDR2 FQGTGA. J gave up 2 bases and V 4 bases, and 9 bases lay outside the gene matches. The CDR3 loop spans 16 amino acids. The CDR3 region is CASSYSSASGTYEQYF. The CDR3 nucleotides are TGTGCCAGCAGCTACTCCTCGGCTAGCGGGACCTACGAGCAGTACTTC.

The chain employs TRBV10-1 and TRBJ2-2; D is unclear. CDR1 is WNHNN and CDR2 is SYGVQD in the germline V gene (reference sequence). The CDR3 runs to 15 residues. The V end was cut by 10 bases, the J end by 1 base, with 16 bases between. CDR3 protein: CATSARQMNTGELFF. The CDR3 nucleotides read TGCGCCACCTCGGCGAGGCAGATGAACACCGGGGAGCTGTTTTTT.

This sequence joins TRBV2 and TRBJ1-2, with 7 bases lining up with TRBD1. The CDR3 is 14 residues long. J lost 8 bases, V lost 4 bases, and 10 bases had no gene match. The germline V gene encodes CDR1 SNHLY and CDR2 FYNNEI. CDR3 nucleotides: TGTGCCAGCAGTGGTTCCGGGACAGTGGCCGGCTACACCTTC. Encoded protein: CASSGSGTVAGYTF. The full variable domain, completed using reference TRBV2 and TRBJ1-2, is EPEVTQTPSHQVTQMGQEVILRCVPISNHLYFYWYRQILGQKVEFLVSFYNNEISEKSEIFDDQFSVERPDGSNFTLKIRSTKLEDSAMYFCASSGSGTVAGYTFGSGTRLTVV.

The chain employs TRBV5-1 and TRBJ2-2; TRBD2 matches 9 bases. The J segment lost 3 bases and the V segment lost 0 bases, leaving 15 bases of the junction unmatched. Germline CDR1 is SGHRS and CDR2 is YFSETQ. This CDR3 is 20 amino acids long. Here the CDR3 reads CASSLDNSGSWGMYTGELFF. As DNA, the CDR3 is TGCGCCAGCAGCTTGGATAATAGCGGGAGTTGGGGGATGTACACCGGGGAGCTGTTTTTT.

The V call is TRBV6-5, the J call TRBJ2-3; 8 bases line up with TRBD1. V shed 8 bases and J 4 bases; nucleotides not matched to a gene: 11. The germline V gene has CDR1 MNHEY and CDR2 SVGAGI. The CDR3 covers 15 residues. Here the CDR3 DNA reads TGTGCCAGCGGTTCACTTGGGACAGGATCAGATACGCAGTATTTT. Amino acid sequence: CASGSLGTGSDTQYF.

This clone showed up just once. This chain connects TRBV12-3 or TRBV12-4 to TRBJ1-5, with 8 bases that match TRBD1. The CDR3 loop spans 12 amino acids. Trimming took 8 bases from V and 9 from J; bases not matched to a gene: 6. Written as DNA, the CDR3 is TGTGCCAGCTACTCCGGGACAGGGCCCCAGCATTTT. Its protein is CASYSGTGPQHF.

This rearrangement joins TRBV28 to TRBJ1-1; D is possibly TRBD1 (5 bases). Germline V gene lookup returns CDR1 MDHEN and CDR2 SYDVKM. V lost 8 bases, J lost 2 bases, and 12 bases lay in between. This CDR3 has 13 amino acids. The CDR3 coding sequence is TGTGCCAGCCGCGGACAAACCAACACTGAAGCTTTCTTT. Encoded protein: CASRGQTNTEAFF. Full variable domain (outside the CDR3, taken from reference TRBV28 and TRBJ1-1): DVKVTQSSRYLVKRTGEKVFLECVQDMDHENMFWYRQDPGLGLRLIYFSYDVKMKEKGDIPEGYSVSREKKERFSLILESASTNQTSMYLCASRGQTNTEAFFGQGTRLTVV.

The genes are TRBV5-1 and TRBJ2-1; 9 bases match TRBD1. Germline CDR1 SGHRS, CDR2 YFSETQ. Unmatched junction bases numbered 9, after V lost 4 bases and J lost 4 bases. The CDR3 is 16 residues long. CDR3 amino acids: CASSRNGDRAYNEQFF. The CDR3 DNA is TGCGCCAGCAGCAGAAATGGGGACAGGGCATACAATGAGCAGTTCTTC.

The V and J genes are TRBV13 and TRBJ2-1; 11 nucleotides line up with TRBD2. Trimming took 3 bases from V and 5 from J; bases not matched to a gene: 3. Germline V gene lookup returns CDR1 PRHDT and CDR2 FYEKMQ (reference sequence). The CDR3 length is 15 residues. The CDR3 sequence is CASSFRLAGNNEQFF. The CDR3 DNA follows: TGTGCCAGCAGCTTTCGACTAGCGGGGAACAATGAGCAGTTCTTC.

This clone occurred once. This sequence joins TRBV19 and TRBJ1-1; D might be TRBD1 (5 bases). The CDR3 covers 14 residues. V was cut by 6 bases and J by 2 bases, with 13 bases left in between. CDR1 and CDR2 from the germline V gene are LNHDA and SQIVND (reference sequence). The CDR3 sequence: CASRDRHINTEAFF. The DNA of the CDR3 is TGTGCCAGTAGAGACAGACACATTAACACTGAAGCTTTCTTT.

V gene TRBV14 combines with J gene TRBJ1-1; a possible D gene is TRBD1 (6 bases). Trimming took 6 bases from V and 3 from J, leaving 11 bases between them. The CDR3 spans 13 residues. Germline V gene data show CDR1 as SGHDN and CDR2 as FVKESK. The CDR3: CASRRPGDTEAFF. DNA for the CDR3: TGTGCCAGCAGGCGGCCAGGGGACACTGAAGCTTTCTTT.

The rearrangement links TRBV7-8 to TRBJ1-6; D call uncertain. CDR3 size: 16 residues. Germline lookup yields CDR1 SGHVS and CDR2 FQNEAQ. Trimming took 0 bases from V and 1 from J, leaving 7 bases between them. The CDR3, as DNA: TGTGCCAGCAGCTTAGCCCGGGTTTCCTATAATTCACCCCTCCACTTT. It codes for CASSLARVSYNSPLHF. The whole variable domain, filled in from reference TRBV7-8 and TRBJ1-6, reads GAGVSQSPRYKVAKRGQDVALRCDPISGHVSLFWYQQALGQGPEFLTYFQNEAQLDKSGLPSDRFFAERPEGSVSTLKIQRTQQEDSAVYLCASSLARVSYNSPLHFGNGTRLTVT.

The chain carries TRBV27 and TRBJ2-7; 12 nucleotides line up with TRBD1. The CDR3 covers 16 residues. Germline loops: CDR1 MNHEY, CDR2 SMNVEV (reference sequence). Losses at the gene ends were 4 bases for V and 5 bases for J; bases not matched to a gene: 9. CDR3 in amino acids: CASSSPRDRGRNEQYF. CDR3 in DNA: TGTGCCAGCAGTTCCCCCCGGGACAGGGGGCGGAACGAGCAGTACTTC.

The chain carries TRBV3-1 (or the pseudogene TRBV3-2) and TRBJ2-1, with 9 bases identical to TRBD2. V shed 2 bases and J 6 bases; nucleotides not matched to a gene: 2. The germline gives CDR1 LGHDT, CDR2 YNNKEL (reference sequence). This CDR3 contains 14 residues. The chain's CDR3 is CASSQLAGPNEQFF. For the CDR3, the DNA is TGTGCCAGCAGCCAACTAGCGGGACCCAATGAGCAGTTCTTC.

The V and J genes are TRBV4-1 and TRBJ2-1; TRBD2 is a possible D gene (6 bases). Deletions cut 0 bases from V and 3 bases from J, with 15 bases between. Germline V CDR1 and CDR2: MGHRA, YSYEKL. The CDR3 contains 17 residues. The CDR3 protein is CASSQELLADRYNEQFF. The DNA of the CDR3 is TGCGCCAGCAGCCAAGAACTACTAGCTGATCGCTACAATGAGCAGTTCTTC.

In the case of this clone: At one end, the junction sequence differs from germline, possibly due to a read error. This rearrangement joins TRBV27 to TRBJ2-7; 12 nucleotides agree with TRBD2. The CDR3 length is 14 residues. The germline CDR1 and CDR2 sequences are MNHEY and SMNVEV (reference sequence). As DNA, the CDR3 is TGTGTCAGCAGGGCTAGCGGGAGGGCCTACGAGCAGTACTTC. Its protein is CVSRASGRAYEQYF.

Here the CDR3 DNA reads TGTGCCTGGAGTGTACTCAGGGGCAATCAGCCCCAGCATTTT. The encoded protein is CAWSVLRGNQPQHF. This chain links TRBV30 with TRBJ1-5, with D tentatively TRBD1 (5 bases). V lost 0 bases, J lost 2 bases, and 8 bases lay in between. Germline CDR1 GTSNPN, CDR2 SVGIG (reference sequence). This CDR3 has 14 amino acids.

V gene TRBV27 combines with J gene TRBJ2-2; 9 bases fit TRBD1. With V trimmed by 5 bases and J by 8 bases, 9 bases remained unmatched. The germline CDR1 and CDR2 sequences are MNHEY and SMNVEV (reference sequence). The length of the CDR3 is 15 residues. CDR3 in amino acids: CASSHTGGRGGELFF. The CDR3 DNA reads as TGTGCCAGCAGTCACACAGGGGGCCGAGGAGGGGAGCTGTTTTTT.

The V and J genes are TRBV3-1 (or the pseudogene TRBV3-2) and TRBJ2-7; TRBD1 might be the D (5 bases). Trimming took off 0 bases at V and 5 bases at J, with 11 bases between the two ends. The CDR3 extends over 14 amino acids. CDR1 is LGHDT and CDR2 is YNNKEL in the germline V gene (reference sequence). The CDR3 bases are TGTGCCAGCAGCCAAGAAATCAGGGCGCACGAGCAGTACTTC. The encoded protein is CASSQEIRAHEQYF.

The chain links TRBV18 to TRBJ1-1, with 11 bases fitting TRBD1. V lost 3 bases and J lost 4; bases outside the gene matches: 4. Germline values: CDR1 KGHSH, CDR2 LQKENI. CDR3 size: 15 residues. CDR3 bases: TGTGCCAGCTCACCGGACAGGGGGCTAATCACTGAAGCTTTCTTT. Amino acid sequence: CASSPDRGLITEAFF.

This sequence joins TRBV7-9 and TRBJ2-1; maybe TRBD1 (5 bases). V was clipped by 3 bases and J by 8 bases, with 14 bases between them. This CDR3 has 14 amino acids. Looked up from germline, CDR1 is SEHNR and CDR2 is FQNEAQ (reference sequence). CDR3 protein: CASSFLDNRYEQFF. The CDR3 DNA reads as TGTGCCAGCAGCTTTTTGGACAATCGATATGAGCAGTTCTTC.